This record covers a single T cell receptor beta chain. This clone was recorded once. Its recognized antigen is unknown. Base-call qualities are not available, and no considerably larger clone is one nucleotide away. The sample's time point label, decoded: about 28 days (+/-7) after the second vaccine dose. AZD1222 recipients whose second dose came at about 4 weeks and those whose second dose came at about 12 weeks were combined into one group, since spike-specific TCR depth and breadth did not differ between the two schedules. Vaccinee samples were obtained from the UK trials COV001 and COV002, which included a single-blind randomized controlled phase 2/3 trial of AZD1222 (ChAdOx1 nCoV-19) in healthy adults. Trial participant PBMC samples were collected at day 0 and day 28 after the second dose for TCRbeta chain sequencing. The CDR3 regions of human TCRbeta chains were analyzed by immunosequencing. The paper's data handling went like this. Repertoire TCRs were checked for matches against a reference library of SARS-CoV-2-specific TCRs that had been generated using the MIRA antigen-specificity platform. Breadth was defined as the fraction of unique TCRs that were SARS-CoV-2-associated, and depth was defined as the fraction of total T cells that were SARS-CoV-2-associated. Using the MIRA data, every spike-specific TCR was mapped to the spike region that the TCR reacted to and assigned to either a CD4 or a CD8 class. Log10-transformed breadth and depth values were compared by one-way ANOVA with Sidak's multiple comparisons tests. TCRdb limited this immuneACCESS table to in-frame rearrangements with V and J called. A share of clones is missing; checked studies link under half to unresolved V genes, and the rest is unexplained. Clonal size and the V and J genes are those of that table, whereas D and trimming came from the DNA. The sample table lists 60,000 to 75,000 clones, 70% to 90% of them with a count of one. The biggest ten clones account for about 28% of the sample.

These data belong to a study of T cell responses to AZD1222 COVID-19 vaccine (dated by TCRdb to the early 2020s). A note on the overall study: TCR sequencing was performed for fewer than 250 trial participants, of whom about 200 were given two doses of AZD1222 and some 26 were given two doses of MenACWY control vaccine. Trial participants were enrolled by age into 18-55, 56-69 and 70-plus year subgroups, with roughly 160, 29 and 62 TCR-sequenced participants respectively. Points the paper makes about the study in general: Because no samples from the day 14 peak response were available, repertoires could be characterized only after the peak T cell response. The whole spike protein was spanned by vaccine-associated CD4 TCRs, and dominant responses were seen in regions 160-218 and 743-854. After two AZD1222 doses, spike-specific TCR breadth and depth were significantly higher than at day 0 and than in MenACWY recipients. In the small 56-69-year group, the increase in depth fell short of significance, most likely because of low power. Participants were mostly white British, with more females than males. The authors suggested clonal diversity may have been underestimated. Reportedly, almost half of the unique spike-specific TCRs recognized epitopes lying outside the regions that are mutated in the B.1.351 and B.1.1.7 variants. Conclusions about previously exposed vaccinees are limited because only six or seven AZD1222 recipients were SARS-CoV-2 seropositive at baseline.

V loses 2 bases, J loses 0 bases, and the germline ends lie 19 bases apart. Counted from cysteine to phenylalanine, this CDR3 has 18 amino acids. The entry retains the CDR3 DNA only, 54 bases that are in frame from base 1. CDR1 and CDR2 were assigned from the germline V gene as SGHNT and YENEEA. The rearranged chain carries TRBV11-3 and TRBJ1-1; the D segment could be TRBD1, given 5 matching bases. This TCR was sampled from an adult who received the AZD1222 COVID-19 vaccine. Sequences were derived from peripheral blood, sampled 28 days after the second AZD1222 dose. The DNA is as follows: TGTGCCAGCAGCTTACCCAGAAGGGGTTCACTCATGAACACTGAAGCTTTCTTT. This gives the protein CASSLPRRGSLMNTEAFF.